The next 10 T cell receptor beta chains were all read from a single sample in a study of T cell repertoires in cytomegalovirus infection. MiXCR, applied by TCRdb to the reads, yields one record per CDR3 protein. The sample has under 800,000 distinct CDR3 sequences; more than 20% are singletons. Sample: CD8+ T cells from PBMCs. These receptors all stem from a human donor in good health (CMV status not recorded). Some clones in this sample may be carry-over from other donors' samples.

The chain combines TRBV7-9 with TRBJ2-2; the D is unclear. There are 19 residues in the CDR3. Germline V lookup: CDR1 SEHNR, CDR2 FQNEAQ (reference sequence). Between the trimmed V and J ends, which lost 3 bases and 3 bases, there was a span of 23 bases. CDR3 DNA: TGTGCCAGCAGCTTCAAAGGGTCATCTCCCCCATCGGACACCGGGGAGCTGTTTTTT. Its translation: CASSFKGSSPPSDTGELFF.

The chain has TRBV6-2 or TRBV6-3 and TRBJ2-1; tentative D call: TRBD1 (6 bases). The CDR3 has 14 residues. Germline V CDR1 and CDR2: MNHEY, SVGEGT. The V gene lost 0 bases and the J gene lost 5 bases, with 8 bases spanning the gap. CDR3 coding DNA: TGTGCCAGCAGTTACTCGGGGACAAACAATGAGCAGTTCTTC. Translating gives CASSYSGTNNEQFF.

The V gene is TRBV9, the J gene TRBJ1-1; a possible D gene is TRBD1 (5 bases). Germline CDR1 is SGDLS and CDR2 is YYNGEE. V was trimmed by 3 bases and J by 5 bases, leaving 14 bases between them. The CDR3 sequence is 14 residues long. CDR3 coding DNA: TGTGCCAGCAGCGCCCGACAGAAACCAACTGAAGCTTTCTTT. As protein: CASSARQKPTEAFF.

This clonotype was counted at least ten times. The CDR3 DNA sequence: TGTGCCAGCAGCGCCGGACAGGGGGCGGGTGGCTACACCTTC. As protein: CASSAGQGAGGYTF. The rearrangement joins TRBV7-9 to TRBJ1-2; 11 positions agree with TRBD1. The CDR3 is made up of 14 amino acids. Germline loops: CDR1 SEHNR, CDR2 FQNEAQ (reference sequence). V lost 5 bases and J lost 7; bases outside the gene matches: 6.

This clonotype came up many times. This sequence joins TRBV27 and TRBJ2-7; perhaps D is TRBD1 or TRBD2 (7 bases each). Trimming left V 8 bases short and J 7 bases short, with 15 bases between. The CDR3 contains 12 residues. In germline, CDR1 is MNHEY, CDR2 SMNVEV (reference sequence). This chain's CDR3 is CASGNRGGEQYV. The CDR3, as DNA: TGTGCCAGCGGTAACAGGGGAGGGGAGCAGTACGTC.

This clonotype was detected many times. V gene TRBV29-1 combines with J gene TRBJ2-5, with D tentatively TRBD2 (5 bases). CDR3 length: 13 amino acids. Germline CDR1 and CDR2: SQVTM and ANQGSEA. Trimming stripped 6 bases from V and 0 bases from J, with 11 bases between. Written as DNA, the CDR3 is TGCAGCGTCCAACTAGAGGACCAAGAGACCCAGTACTTC. Its protein is CSVQLEDQETQYF.

There are many counts of this clonotype. This chain uses TRBV25-1 with TRBJ1-2, with D unclear. CDR1 MGHDK and CDR2 SYGVNS come from the germline V gene. The CDR3 consists of 15 residues. V lost 0 bases to trimming and J lost 2 bases, with 10 bases between them. CDR3 sequence reads: CASSEYGNLNYGYTF. The DNA for the CDR3 is TGTGCCAGCAGTGAATATGGCAACTTAAACTATGGCTACACCTTC.

The chain uses TRBV2 and TRBJ2-5, with TRBD1 matching over 7 bases. The J segment lost 4 bases and the V segment lost 10 bases, leaving 9 bases of the junction unmatched. The CDR3 consists of 13 residues. Germline CDR1 and CDR2: SNHLY and FYNNEI. The CDR3 sequence: CANSPNRGETQYF. The DNA for the CDR3 is TGTGCCAACAGCCCCAACAGGGGAGAGACCCAGTACTTC.

This clonotype was observed many times. As DNA, the CDR3 is TGCAGTGCTTGGACAGATTCTGGAAACACCATATATTTT. It encodes CSAWTDSGNTIYF. The V and J genes are TRBV20-1 and TRBJ1-3, with D perhaps matching TRBD1 (6 bases). Trimming removed 5 bases at V and 1 base at J, with 9 bases between. Germline V gives CDR1 DFQATT, CDR2 SNEGSKA (reference sequence). CDR3 length equals 13 residues.

The genes are TRBV5-5 and TRBJ2-2, with unresolved D. This CDR3 spans 17 amino acids. Deletions cut 3 bases from V and 6 bases from J, with 21 bases between. The germline V gene encodes CDR1 SGHKS and CDR2 YYEKEE (reference sequence). CDR3 DNA sequence: TGTGCCAGCAGCTCCCACCCCGGGTCTTCAGAGTCCGGGGAGCTGTTTTTT. As protein: CASSSHPGSSESGELFF.